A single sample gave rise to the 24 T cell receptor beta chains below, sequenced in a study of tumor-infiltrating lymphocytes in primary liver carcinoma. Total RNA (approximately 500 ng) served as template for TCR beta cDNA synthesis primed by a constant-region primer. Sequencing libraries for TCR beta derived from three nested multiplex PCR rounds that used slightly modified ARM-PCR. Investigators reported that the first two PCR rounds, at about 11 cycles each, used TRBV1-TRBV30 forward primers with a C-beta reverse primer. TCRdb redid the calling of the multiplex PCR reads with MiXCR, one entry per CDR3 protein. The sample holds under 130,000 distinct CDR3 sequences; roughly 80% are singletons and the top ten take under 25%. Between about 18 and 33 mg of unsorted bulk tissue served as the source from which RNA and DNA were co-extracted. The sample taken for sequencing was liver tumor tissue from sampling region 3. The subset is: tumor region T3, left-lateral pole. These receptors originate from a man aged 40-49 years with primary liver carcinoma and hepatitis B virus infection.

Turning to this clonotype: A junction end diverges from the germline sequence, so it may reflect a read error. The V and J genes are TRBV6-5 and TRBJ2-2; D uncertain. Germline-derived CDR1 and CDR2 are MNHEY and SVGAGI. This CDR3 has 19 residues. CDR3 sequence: CASSHSRPVHPLGTGELFF. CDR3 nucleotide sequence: TGTGCCAGCAGTCACTCGAGGCCGGTACATCCCCTAGGCACCGGGGAGCTGTTTTTT.

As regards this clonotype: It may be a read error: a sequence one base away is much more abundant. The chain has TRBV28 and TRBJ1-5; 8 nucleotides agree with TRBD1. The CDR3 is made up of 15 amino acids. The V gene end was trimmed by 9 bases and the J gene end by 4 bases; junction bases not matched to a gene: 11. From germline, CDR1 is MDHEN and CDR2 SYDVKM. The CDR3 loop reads CARSERTGRNQPQHF. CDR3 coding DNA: TGTGCCAGAAGTGAGCGGACAGGGAGGAATCAGCCCCAGCATTTT.

CDR3 coding DNA: TGCAGCGTTGAGTTGACCCAGGCCACAGATACGCAGTATTTT. Its protein is CSVELTQATDTQYF. The chain uses TRBV29-1 and TRBJ2-3; no reliable D call. Germline V gene lookup returns CDR1 SQVTM and CDR2 ANQGSEA. This CDR3 has 14 amino acids. V lost 3 bases and J lost 2, with 12 bases in between.

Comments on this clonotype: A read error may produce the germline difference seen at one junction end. The CDR3 protein is CGSNLAGGNTEAFF. CDR3 bases: TGTGGCAGCAATCTGGCTGGGGGAAACACTGAAGCTTTCTTT. The chain combines TRBV4-2 with TRBJ1-1, with D tentatively TRBD1 (5 bases). The germline V gene has CDR1 LGHNA and CDR2 YNFKEQ. The CDR3 loop spans 14 amino acids.

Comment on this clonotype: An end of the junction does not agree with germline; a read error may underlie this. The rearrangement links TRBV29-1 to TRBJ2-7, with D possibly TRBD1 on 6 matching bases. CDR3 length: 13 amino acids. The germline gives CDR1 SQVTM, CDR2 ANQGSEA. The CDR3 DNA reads TGTAGCGTCGATACAGGGTGTGTCGACGAGCAGTATTTC. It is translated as CSVDTGCVDEQYF.

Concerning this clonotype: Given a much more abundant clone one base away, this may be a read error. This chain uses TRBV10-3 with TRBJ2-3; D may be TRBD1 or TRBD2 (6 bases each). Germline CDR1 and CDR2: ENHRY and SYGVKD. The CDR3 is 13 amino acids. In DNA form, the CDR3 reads TGTGCTGGAGGGGGACGGGGGTCAGATACGCAGTATTTT. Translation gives CAGGGRGSDTQYF.

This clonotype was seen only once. The CDR3 region has the DNA TGTGCCAGCAACGTAGGCGTCTCGATCAATGAGCAGTTCTTC. Encoded protein: CASNVGVSINEQFF. This rearrangement joins TRBV11-3 to TRBJ2-1; unclear D gene. The CDR3 sequence is 14 residues long. V was cut by 7 bases and J by 6 bases, with 16 bases left in between. Germline V lookup: CDR1 SGHNT, CDR2 YENEEA.

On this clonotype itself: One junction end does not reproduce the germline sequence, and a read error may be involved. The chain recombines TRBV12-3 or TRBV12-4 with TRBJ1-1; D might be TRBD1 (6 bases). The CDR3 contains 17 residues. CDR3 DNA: TGTGCCAGCATTTTAGTGACAGGCCCCAGGGGAGGGACTGAAGCCTTCTTT. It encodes CASILVTGPRGGTEAFF.

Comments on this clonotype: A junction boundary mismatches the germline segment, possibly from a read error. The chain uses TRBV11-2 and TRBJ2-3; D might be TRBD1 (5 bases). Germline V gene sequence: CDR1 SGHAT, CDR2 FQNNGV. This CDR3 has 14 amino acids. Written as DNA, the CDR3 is TGTACCAGCAACTTAAACCGACAAGGGGATAGGCAGTATTTT. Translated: CTSNLNRQGDRQYF.

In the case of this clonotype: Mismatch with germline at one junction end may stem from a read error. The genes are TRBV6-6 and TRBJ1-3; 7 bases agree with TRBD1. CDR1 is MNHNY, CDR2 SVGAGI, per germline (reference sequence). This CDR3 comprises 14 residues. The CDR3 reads CASSTIGGGNTIYF. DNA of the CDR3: TGTGCCAGCAGTACTATAGGGGGCGGAAACACCATATACTTT.

The CDR3 reads CASSQDEGGLGHTEAFF. Here the CDR3 DNA reads TGTGCCAGCAGCCAAGATGAAGGCGGGCTTGGGCACACTGAAGCTTTCTTT. The chain couples TRBV14 to TRBJ1-1, with unresolved D. V gave up 0 bases and J gave up 3 bases, with 17 bases separating them. Looked up from germline, CDR1 is SGHDN and CDR2 is FVKESK. The CDR3 runs 17 residues.

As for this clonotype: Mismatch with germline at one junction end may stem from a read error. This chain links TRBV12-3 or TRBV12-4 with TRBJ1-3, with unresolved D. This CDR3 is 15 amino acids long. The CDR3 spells CTSTVDGSSGNTIYF. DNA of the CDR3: TGTACCAGCACCGTGGATGGAAGCTCTGGAAACACCATATATTTT.

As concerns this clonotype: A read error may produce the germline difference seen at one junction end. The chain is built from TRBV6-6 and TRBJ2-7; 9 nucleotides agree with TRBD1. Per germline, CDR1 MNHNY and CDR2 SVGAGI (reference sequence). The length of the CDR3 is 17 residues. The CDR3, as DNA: TGTGTCAGCAGCCCTGGACTAAACAGGGGGCAGAACAACGAGCAGTACTTC. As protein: CVSSPGLNRGQNNEQYF.

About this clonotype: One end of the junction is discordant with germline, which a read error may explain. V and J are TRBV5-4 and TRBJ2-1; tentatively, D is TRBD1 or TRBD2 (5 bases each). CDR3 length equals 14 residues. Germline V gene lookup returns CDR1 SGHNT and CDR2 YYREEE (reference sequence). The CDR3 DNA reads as TGTGCCAGCACCCCGGGGCTAATGAACAATGAGCAGTTTTTC. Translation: CASTPGLMNNEQFF.

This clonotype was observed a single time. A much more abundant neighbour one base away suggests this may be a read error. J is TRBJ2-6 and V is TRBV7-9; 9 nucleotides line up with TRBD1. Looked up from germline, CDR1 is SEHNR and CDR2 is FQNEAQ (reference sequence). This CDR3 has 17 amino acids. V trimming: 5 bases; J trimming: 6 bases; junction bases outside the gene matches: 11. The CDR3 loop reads CASSGRTGGGEANVLTF. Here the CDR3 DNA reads TGTGCCAGCAGCGGTAGAACAGGGGGCGGAGAGGCCAACGTCCTGACTTTC.

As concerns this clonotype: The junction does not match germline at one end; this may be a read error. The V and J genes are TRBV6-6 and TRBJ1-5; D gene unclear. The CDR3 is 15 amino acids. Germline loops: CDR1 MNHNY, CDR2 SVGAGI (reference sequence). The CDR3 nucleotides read TGTACCAGCCAAAGGACGGACTTTAGCAATCAGCCCCGGCATTTT. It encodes CTSQRTDFSNQPRHF.

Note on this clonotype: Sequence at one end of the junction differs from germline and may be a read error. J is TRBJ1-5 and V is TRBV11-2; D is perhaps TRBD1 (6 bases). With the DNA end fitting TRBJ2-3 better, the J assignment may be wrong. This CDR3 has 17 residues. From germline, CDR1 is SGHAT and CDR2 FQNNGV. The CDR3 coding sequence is TGTGCCAGCAACTTAGTAGGGGTAACAGGGAGCAATCATCCCCAGTATTTT. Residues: CASNLVGVTGSNHPQYF.

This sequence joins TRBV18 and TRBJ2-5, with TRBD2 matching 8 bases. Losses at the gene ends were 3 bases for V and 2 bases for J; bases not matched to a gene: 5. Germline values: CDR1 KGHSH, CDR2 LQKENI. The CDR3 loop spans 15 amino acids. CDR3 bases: TGTGCCAGCTCACCTAACGGGGGGGATCAAGAGACCCAGTACTTC. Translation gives CASSPNGGDQETQYF.

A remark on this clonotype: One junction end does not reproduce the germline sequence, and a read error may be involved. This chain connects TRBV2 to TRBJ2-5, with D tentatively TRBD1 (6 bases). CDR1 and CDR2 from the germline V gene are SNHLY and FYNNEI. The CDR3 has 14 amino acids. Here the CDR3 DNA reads TGTGCCAGCAGTAAGGACAGTAGCCAAGAGATCCAGTACTTC. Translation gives CASSKDSSQEIQYF.

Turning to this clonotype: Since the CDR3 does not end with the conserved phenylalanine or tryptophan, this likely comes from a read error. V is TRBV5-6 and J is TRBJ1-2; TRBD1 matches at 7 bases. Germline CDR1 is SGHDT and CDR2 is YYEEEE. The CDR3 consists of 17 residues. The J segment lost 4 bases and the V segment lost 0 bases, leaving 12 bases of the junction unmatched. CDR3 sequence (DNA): TGTGCCAGCAGCTTGGAACAGGGGATGCGCCCCCTCTATGGCTACACCATC. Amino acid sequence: CASSLEQGMRPLYGYTI.

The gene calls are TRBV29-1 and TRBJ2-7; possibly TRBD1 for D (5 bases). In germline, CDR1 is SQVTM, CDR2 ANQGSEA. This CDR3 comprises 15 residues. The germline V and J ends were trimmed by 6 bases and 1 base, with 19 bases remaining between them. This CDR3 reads CSVGPSRVRSYEQYF. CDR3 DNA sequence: TGCAGCGTAGGCCCTTCCAGGGTCAGGTCCTACGAGCAGTACTTC.

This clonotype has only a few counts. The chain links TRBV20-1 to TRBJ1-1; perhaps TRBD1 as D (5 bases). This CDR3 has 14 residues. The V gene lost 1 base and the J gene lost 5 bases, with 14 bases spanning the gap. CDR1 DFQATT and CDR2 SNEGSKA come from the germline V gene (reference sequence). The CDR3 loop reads CSARVGDRDTEAFF. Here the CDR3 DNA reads TGCAGTGCTAGAGTAGGGGATAGGGATACTGAAGCTTTCTTT.

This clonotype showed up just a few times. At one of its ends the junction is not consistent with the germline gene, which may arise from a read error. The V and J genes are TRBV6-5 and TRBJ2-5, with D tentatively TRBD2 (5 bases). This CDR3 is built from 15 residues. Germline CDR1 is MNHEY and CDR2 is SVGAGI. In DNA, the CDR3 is TGTGCCAGCAGTTACGTGGGAGTGGTACAAGAGACCCAGTATTTC. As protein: CASSYVGVVQETQYF.

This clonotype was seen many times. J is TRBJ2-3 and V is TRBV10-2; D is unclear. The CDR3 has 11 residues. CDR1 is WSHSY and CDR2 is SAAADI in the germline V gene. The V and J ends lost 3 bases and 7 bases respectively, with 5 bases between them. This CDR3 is CASSDLNTQYF. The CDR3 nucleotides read TGCGCCAGCAGTGATCTTAATACGCAGTATTTT.